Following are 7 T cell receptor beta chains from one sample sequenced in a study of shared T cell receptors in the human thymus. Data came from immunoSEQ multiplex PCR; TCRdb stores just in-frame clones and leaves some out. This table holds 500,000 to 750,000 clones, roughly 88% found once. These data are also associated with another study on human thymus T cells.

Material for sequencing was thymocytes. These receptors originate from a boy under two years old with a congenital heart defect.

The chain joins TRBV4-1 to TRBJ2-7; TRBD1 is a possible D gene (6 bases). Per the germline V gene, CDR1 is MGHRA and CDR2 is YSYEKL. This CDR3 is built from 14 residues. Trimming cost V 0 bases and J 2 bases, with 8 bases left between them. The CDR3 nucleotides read TGCGCCAGCAGCCAAGAGCAGGGGCCCTACGAGCAGTACTTC. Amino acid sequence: CASSQEQGPYEQYF.

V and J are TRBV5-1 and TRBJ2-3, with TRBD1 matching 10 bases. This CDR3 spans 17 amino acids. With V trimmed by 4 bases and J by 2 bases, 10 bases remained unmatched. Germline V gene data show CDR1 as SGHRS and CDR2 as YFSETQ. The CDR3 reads CASSETDRGAPTDTQYF. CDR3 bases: TGCGCCAGCAGCGAGACGGACAGGGGGGCTCCCACAGATACGCAGTATTTT.

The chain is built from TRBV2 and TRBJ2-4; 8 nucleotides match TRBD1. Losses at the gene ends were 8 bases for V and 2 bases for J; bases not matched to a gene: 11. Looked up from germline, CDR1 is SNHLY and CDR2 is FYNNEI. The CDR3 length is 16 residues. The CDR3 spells CASGAPGGFTKNIQYF. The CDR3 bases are TGTGCCAGCGGCGCGCCAGGGGGCTTCACCAAAAACATTCAGTACTTC.

Here the CDR3 DNA reads TGTGCCAGCAGCCGAGACAGGGGCAAGAATTACACCGGGGAGCTGTTTTTT. Encoded protein: CASSRDRGKNYTGELFF. The V gene is TRBV11-2, the J gene TRBJ2-2; 8 positions agree with TRBD1. V gave up 5 bases and J gave up 3 bases; unmatched junction bases: 11. The CDR3 runs 17 residues. The germline V gene has CDR1 SGHAT and CDR2 FQNNGV. The full variable domain, in which reference TRBV11-2 and TRBJ2-2 provide the parts outside the CDR3, is EAGVAQSPRYKIIEKRQSVAFWCNPISGHATLYWYQQILGQGPKLLIQFQNNGVVDDSQLPKDRFSAERLKGVDSTLKIQPAKLEDSAVYLCASSRDRGKNYTGELFFGEGSRLTVL.

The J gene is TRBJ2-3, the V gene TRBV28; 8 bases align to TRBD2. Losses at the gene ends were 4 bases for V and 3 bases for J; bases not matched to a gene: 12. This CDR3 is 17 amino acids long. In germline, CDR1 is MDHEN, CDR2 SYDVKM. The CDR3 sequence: CASSSTRLALRTDTQYF. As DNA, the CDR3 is TGTGCCAGCAGTTCAACCCGACTAGCGCTAAGGACAGATACGCAGTATTTT.

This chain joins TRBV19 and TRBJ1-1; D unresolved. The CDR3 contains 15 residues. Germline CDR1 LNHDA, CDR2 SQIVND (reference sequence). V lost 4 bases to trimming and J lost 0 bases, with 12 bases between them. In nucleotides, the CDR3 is TGTGCCAGTAGTACTCAGGCCTTCATGAACACTGAAGCTTTCTTT. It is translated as CASSTQAFMNTEAFF.

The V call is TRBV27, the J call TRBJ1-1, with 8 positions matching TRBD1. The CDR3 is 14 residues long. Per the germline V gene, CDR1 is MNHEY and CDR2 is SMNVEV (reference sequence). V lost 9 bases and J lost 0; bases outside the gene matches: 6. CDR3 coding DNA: TGTGCCAGTCGACAGGGGTTTATGAACACTGAAGCTTTCTTT. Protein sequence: CASRQGFMNTEAFF.